This T cell receptor (beta chain) stems from a study of T-cell reconstitution after alpha-beta-depleted transplantation in children (dated by TCRdb to 2016 to 2018). Study-level background: Using TCR repertoire profiling, the study followed T-cell immune reconstitution in a quantitative way in children after TCRalphabeta/CD19-depleted allogeneic hematopoietic cell transplantation.

Library generation was performed with PCR. Sequencing was performed on an Illumina HiSeq 2500. TCR library preparation used molecular barcoding, with unique molecular identifiers applied to normalize quantification of the TCRbeta repertoire. TCRdb took the public reads, trimmed them with fastp at Q25, ran MiXCR for clone calling and kept in-frame beta chains. Each CDR3 protein gets just one entry, which takes the most common genes and DNA from the rows behind it. Present in this sample are tens of thousands of distinct CDR3 sequences, about a sixth of which were seen just once. The ten largest make up approximately 51% of the sample. Results the study describes overall, beyond this receptor: The apparently early recovery of alphabetaT-cell counts about two months after transplant reportedly depended on only several hundred rapidly expanded clones that came from non-depleted graft cells. In some patients, the high TCRbeta diversity seen at day 60 was put down to recipient T cells and intrathymic progenitors that had survived conditioning. Hyperexpanded clone frequencies declined over subsequent months; after one year, T-cell counts and TCRbeta diversity were mostly attributed to newly produced T cells.

Turning to this clonotype: Its antigen has not been determined. No base quality values were provided; no much bigger clone lies one nucleotide off.

V was cut back by 6 bases and J by 0 bases, leaving a gap of 6 bases between them. Spanning cysteine to phenylalanine, the CDR3 consists of 13 amino acids. The kept DNA is CDR3 alone, 39 bases in frame from the first base. Interpreted using the paper, the treatment or condition label stands for: allogeneic hematopoietic cell transplantation with graft depleted of TCRalphabeta T cells and CD19 B cells. The transplant recipients were children given TCRalphabeta/CD19-depleted allogeneic hematopoietic cell grafts. Sequences were derived from PBMCs, mostly from graft donor cells, sampled 360 days after TCRalphabeta/CD19-depleted stem cell transplant. The receptor was derived from a male patient between 2 and 10 years old who had a stem cell transplant for acute lymphoblastic leukemia, so the T cells may come from the graft donor. This receptor chain uses TRBV12-3 or TRBV12-4 and TRBJ2-4; no D gene call is confident. This receptor has the CDR3 CASSPSAKNIQYF. The nucleotides read TGTGCCAGCAGCCCCTCAGCCAAAAACATTCAGTACTTC.